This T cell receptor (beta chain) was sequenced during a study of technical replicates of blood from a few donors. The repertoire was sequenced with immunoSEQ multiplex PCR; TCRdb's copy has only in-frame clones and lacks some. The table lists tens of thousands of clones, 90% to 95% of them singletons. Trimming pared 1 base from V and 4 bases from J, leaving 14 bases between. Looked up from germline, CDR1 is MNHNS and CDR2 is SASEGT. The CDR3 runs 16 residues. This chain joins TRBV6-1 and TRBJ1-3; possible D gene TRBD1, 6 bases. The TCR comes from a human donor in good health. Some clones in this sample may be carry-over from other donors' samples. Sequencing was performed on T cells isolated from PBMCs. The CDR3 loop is CASSEDWQGSGNTIYF. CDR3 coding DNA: TGTGCCAGCAGTGAAGACTGGCAGGGGAGCGGAAACACCATATATTTT.